This T cell receptor beta chain was retrieved from a study of blood T cell repertoires in COVID-19. Study background: COVID-19 samples from acute and convalescent phases originated in the United States, Italy and Spain. Nucleic acid was either cDNA or gDNA, and it came from T cells, B-cell-depleted T cells, or PBMCs.

The CDR3 is made up of 13 amino acids. The V end lost 5 bases, the J end lost 5 bases, and 12 bases lay between the germline ends. Germline V gene lookup returns CDR1 MNHEY and CDR2 SVGAGI. Individuals aged about 18 to 89 years were recruited from roughly 23 US areas. Recovered participants had two consecutive negative NP/OP PCR tests, healthcare professional clearance, or symptom resolution. Repertoires were generated with immunoSEQ multiplex PCR, while TCRdb's copy carries only in-frame clones and drops some. The table records about 300,000 clones, about 90% of them present only once. The receptor comes from a woman in her twenties or thirties who had recovered from COVID-19. This chain connects TRBV6-5 to TRBJ1-1, with D unresolved. The sample comprised PBMCs or T cells enriched from blood (not recorded which). In DNA, the CDR3 is TGTGCCAGCAGTAATACGGGTGGGACTGAAGCTTTCTTT. Translated, it gives CASSNTGGTEAFF.